The 7 T cell receptor beta chains below come from one sample, sequenced in a study of T cells after yellow fever vaccination (dated by TCRdb to 2018 to 2020). Library method: 5' RACE. Sequencing relied on an Illumina HiSeq 2500. Using fastp trimming at Q25 and MiXCR clonotype assembly, TCRdb reanalyzed the public sequencing data and kept in-frame beta chains. CDR3 protein sequences are deduplicated, and each keeps its most common genes and DNA. A total of around 140,000 distinct CDR3 sequences appear in this sample, about 6.9% of them only once. Together, the top ten hold 0.55% to 0.7% of the sample. What this sample's treatment or condition label stands for: live attenuated yellow fever vaccine strain. The sample here was CD4+ T cells sorted from PBMCs, taken 10 days after the yellow fever booster vaccination. The receptors come from a man in his thirties or forties who received the YFV17D yellow fever vaccine.

There are many counts of this clonotype. The chain employs TRBV7-2 and TRBJ2-1; 13 bases map to TRBD2. The V gene end was trimmed by 5 bases and the J gene end by 5 bases; junction bases not matched to a gene: 6. The CDR3 covers 16 residues. CDR1 and CDR2 from the germline V gene are SGHTA and FQGNSA. CDR3 in amino acids: CASSAHGTSGNNEQFF. In nucleotides, the CDR3 is TGTGCCAGCAGCGCCCACGGGACTAGCGGGAACAATGAGCAGTTCTTC. The whole variable domain, remainder taken from reference TRBV7-2 and TRBJ2-1, is GAGVSQSPSNKVTEKGKDVELRCDPISGHTALYWYRQSLGQGLEFLIYFQGNSAPDKSGLPSDRFSAERTGGSVSTLTIQRTQQEDSAVYLCASSAHGTSGNNEQFFGPGTRLTVL.

The sample holds many counts of this clonotype. The chain employs TRBV11-2 and TRBJ2-7; TRBD1 aligns across 8 bases. With 3 bases clipped from V and 2 bases from J, the junction kept 6 bases outside the gene matches. Germline-derived CDR1 and CDR2 are SGHAT and FQNNGV. The CDR3 is 15 amino acids. Here the CDR3 reads CASSFGGQGAYEQYF. Here the CDR3 DNA reads TGTGCCAGCAGCTTCGGAGGACAGGGTGCCTACGAGCAGTACTTC. Full variable domain (missing parts from reference TRBV11-2 and TRBJ2-7): EAGVAQSPRYKIIEKRQSVAFWCNPISGHATLYWYQQILGQGPKLLIQFQNNGVVDDSQLPKDRFSAERLKGVDSTLKIQPAKLEDSAVYLCASSFGGQGAYEQYFGPGTRLTVT.

The J gene is TRBJ1-3, the V gene TRBV5-4, with TRBD1 matching over 8 bases. Germline lookup yields CDR1 SGHNT and CDR2 YYREEE (reference sequence). The CDR3 is made up of 17 amino acids. V was pared by 2 bases and J by 4 bases, with 11 bases of the junction left unmatched. The CDR3 coding sequence is TGTGCCAGCAGCTTAAAGACAGGGGAGGTAGTAGGAAACACCATATATTTT. This sequence encodes CASSLKTGEVVGNTIYF.

This clonotype was counted many times. The CDR3 protein is CASSSTGPAYNEQFF. The CDR3 bases are TGTGCCAGCAGCTCAACGGGGCCCGCCTACAATGAGCAGTTCTTC. The rearrangement uses TRBV5-4 and TRBJ2-1; tentatively, D is TRBD1 or TRBD2 (5 bases each). The germline gives CDR1 SGHNT, CDR2 YYREEE (reference sequence). The CDR3 consists of 15 residues. The V gene lost 3 bases and the J gene lost 2 bases, with 12 bases spanning the gap. Full variable domain (rest looked up from reference TRBV5-4 and TRBJ2-1): ETGVTQSPTHLIKTRGQQVTLRCSSQSGHNTVSWYQQALGQGPQFIFQYYREEENGRGNFPPRFSGLQFPNYSSELNVNALELDDSALYLCASSSTGPAYNEQFFGPGTRLTVL.

This clonotype was observed at least ten times. The chain has TRBV7-8 and TRBJ1-5; possible D gene TRBD1, 5 bases. Germline CDR1 is SGHVS and CDR2 is FQNEAQ. This CDR3 comprises 16 residues. V was clipped by 1 base and J by 2 bases, with 12 bases between them. This chain's CDR3 is CASSLEGRGGNQPQHF. The CDR3, as DNA: TGTGCCAGCAGCTTAGAGGGTAGGGGAGGCAATCAGCCCCAGCATTTT.

Ten or more counts support this clonotype. The CDR3 bases are TGTGCCAGCAGCTGGAGTGAGGGCGCTGGAGCTTTCTTT. Amino acid sequence: CASSWSEGAGAFF. The chain uses TRBV7-2 and TRBJ1-1; the D is unclear. V lost 4 bases, J lost 10 bases, and 16 bases lay in between. This CDR3 contains 13 residues. The V gene's germline CDR1 is SGHTA and CDR2 FQGNSA. Drawing the rest from reference TRBV7-2 and TRBJ1-1, the complete variable domain is GAGVSQSPSNKVTEKGKDVELRCDPISGHTALYWYRQSLGQGLEFLIYFQGNSAPDKSGLPSDRFSAERTGGSVSTLTIQRTQQEDSAVYLCASSWSEGAGAFFGQGTRLTVV.

This clonotype has at least ten counts. This rearrangement joins TRBV6-2 or TRBV6-3 to TRBJ1-5; 8 nucleotides align to TRBD1. Germline V gene sequence: CDR1 MNHEY, CDR2 SVGEGT. The CDR3 loop spans 15 amino acids. The V segment lost 7 bases and the J segment 2 bases; nucleotides outside the gene matches: 7. The CDR3 bases are TGTGCCAGCAACGGACAGGGTAGCGGCAATCAGCCCCAGCATTTT. This sequence encodes CASNGQGSGNQPQHF.